This T cell receptor (beta chain) was recovered during a study of T cells in Graves' hyperthyroidism and ophthalmopathy. Regions amplified from RNA transcripts were the TCR beta CDR3 regions. When the TCR CDR3 underwent first-round RT-PCR, the HTBI primer set was used. MiXCR was run by TCRdb on the multiplex PCR reads, yielding one entry per CDR3 protein. The sample has hundreds of thousands of distinct CDR3 sequences; around 19% are singletons. This clonotype was seen a single time. This TCR derives from a man between 50 and 59 years old with Graves' ophthalmopathy. Material: blood.

CDR3 loop: CATSSAEGVVNEQFF. In DNA, the CDR3 is TGTGCCACCTCAAGCGCGGAGGGGGTAGTTAATGAGCAGTTCTTC. J is TRBJ2-1 and V is TRBV24-1; D possibly matches TRBD1 or TRBD2 (6 bases each). CDR1 is KGHDR and CDR2 is SFDVKD in the germline V gene. Trimming removed 9 bases at V and 7 bases at J, with 21 bases between. This CDR3 comprises 15 residues.